The clone carrying this T cell receptor (beta chain) turned up a few times. Its cognate antigen is unknown. The record originates from a study of CD8 T cells in ankylosing spondylitis. Study outcomes and limitations: It appeared that ankylosing spondylitis blood was characterized by a TCR beta motif of about eight highly homologous variants.

Each TCR beta library was made by quantitative 5'-RACE that incorporated molecular barcodes. TCRdb re-derived calls from the 5' RACE reads in MiXCR, one entry per CDR3 protein. The table records more than 650,000 distinct CDR3 sequences, roughly 10% of them present only once. Germline V lookup: CDR1 SGHRS, CDR2 YFSETQ. CDR3 size: 14 residues. The ends were cut back, 0 bases at V and 3 bases at J, with 9 bases in the middle. The sequence came from a male donor with ankylosing spondylitis. Sequencing input: blood, either unsorted or a sorted T cell fraction (not recorded which). V and J are TRBV5-1 and TRBJ1-1; tentatively, D is TRBD1 (5 bases). The CDR3 sequence: CASSLEGPDTEAFF. The CDR3 nucleotides read TGCGCCAGCAGCTTGGAGGGGCCGGACACTGAAGCTTTCTTT.